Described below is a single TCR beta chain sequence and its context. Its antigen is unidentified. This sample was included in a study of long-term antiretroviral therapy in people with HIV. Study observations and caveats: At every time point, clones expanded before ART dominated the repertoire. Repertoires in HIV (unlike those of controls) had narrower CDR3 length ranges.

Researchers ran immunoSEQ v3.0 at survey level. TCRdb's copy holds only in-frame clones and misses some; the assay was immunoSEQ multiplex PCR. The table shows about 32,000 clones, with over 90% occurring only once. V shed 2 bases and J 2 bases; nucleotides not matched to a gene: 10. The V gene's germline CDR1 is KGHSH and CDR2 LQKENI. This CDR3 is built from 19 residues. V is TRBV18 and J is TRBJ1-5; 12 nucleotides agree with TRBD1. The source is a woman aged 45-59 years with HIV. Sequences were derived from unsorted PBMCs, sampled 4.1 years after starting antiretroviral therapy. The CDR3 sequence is CASSPKRDRGLTGNQPQHF. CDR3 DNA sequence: TGTGCCAGCTCACCAAAGAGGGACAGGGGGCTTACGGGCAATCAGCCCCAGCATTTT.